This is a list of T cell receptor beta chains from one sample in a study of immune evolution from preneoplasia to lung adenocarcinoma. Clones were read by immunoSEQ multiplex PCR, and TCRdb kept only the in-frame ones, dropping some. The sample includes about 15,000 clones, more than 65% of them seen just once. Sequencing input: FFPE minimally invasive lung adenocarcinoma tissue. Receptors were obtained from a person aged 55 to 79 with lung adenocarcinoma. The CDR3 runs from the conserved cysteine through the conserved F or W. A D gene is named only where the DNA matches it firmly. Only some rows state a clone size, as once, few, many or a class for expanded clones.

clone size	V gene	D gene	J gene	CDR3 protein	CDR3 DNA
NA	TRBV11-1	TRBD1	TRBJ1-1	CASSLDRGAEAFF	TGTGCCAGCAGCCTAGACAGGGGCGCTGAAGCTTTCTTT
NA	TRBV5-6	NA	TRBJ2-3	CASSLGSRTDTQYF	TGTGCCAGCAGCTTAGGCTCCCGCACAGATACGCAGTATTTT
NA	TRBV12-5	TRBD2	TRBJ2-3	CASGFSGTSGSPTDTQYF	TGTGCTAGTGGTTTCTCCGGGACTAGCGGTAGTCCCACAGATACGCAGTATTTT
NA	TRBV7-2	NA	TRBJ1-6	CASSFSFSYNSPLHF	TGTGCCAGCAGCTTCAGCTTCTCCTATAATTCACCCCTCCACTTT
NA	TRBV6-6	NA	TRBJ2-7	CASTDSGLSYEQYF	TGTGCCAGCACCGATAGCGGACTTTCGTACGAGCAGTACTTC
NA	TRBV28	NA	TRBJ2-3	CASSLGTDTQYF	TGTGCCAGCAGTTTAGGCACAGATACGCAGTATTTT
few	TRBV28	NA	TRBJ1-2	CASTTANYGYTF	TGTGCCAGCACCACCGCTAACTATGGCTACACCTTC
NA	TRBV13	TRBD1	TRBJ2-3	CASSLGTGLNTQYF	TGTGCCAGCAGCTTAGGGACAGGGCTGAATACGCAGTATTTT
NA	TRBV4-3	NA	TRBJ2-6	CASSQDKGSAGANVLTF	TGCGCCAGCAGCCAAGACAAGGGATCTGCTGGGGCCAACGTCCTGACTTTC
NA	TRBV7-9	NA	TRBJ1-1	CASSLVNMDTEAFF	TGTGCCAGCAGCTTAGTTAACATGGACACTGAAGCTTTCTTT
few	TRBV6-5	NA	TRBJ1-1	CASSGRLNTEAFF	TGTGCCAGCAGTGGGCGATTGAACACTGAAGCTTTCTTT
NA	TRBV2	NA	TRBJ2-3	CASMPPFTDTQYF	TGTGCCAGCATGCCCCCGTTCACAGATACGCAGTATTTT
NA	TRBV10-3	NA	TRBJ1-1	CAISEGSSNTEAFF	TGTGCCATCAGTGAAGGGTCCTCGAACACTGAAGCTTTCTTT
NA	TRBV5-5	TRBD1	TRBJ2-6	CASSLRQGATGANVLTF	TGTGCCAGCAGCTTGCGACAGGGGGCAACTGGGGCCAACGTCCTGACTTTC
NA	TRBV5-1	NA	TRBJ1-2	CASSLALGSGVYGYTF	TGCGCCAGCAGCTTGGCCCTGGGATCAGGGGTCTATGGCTACACCTTC
NA	TRBV29-1	NA	TRBJ2-3	CSGTTGNTDTQYF	TGCAGCGGTACGACAGGCAACACAGATACGCAGTATTTT
NA	TRBV27	NA	TRBJ2-1	CASSFAGTGSYNEQFF	TGTGCCAGCAGTTTCGCAGGGACGGGGTCCTACAATGAGCAGTTCTTC
once	TRBV11-2	NA	TRBJ1-1	CASSPLGRFTEAFF	TGTGCCAGCAGCCCCTTGGGACGGTTCACTGAAGCTTTCTTT
once	TRBV4-1	TRBD1	TRBJ1-6	CASSQPGTGRSPLHF	TGCGCCAGCAGCCAACCCGGGACAGGGCGCTCACCCCTCCACTTT
NA	TRBV6-5	NA	TRBJ2-7	CASSKGGDEQYF	TGTGCCAGCAGCAAGGGGGGGGACGAGCAGTACTTC
NA	TRBV7-2	NA	TRBJ2-7	CASSFRRSYEQYF	TGTGCCAGCAGCTTCCGGCGGTCCTACGAGCAGTACTTC
NA	TRBV4-2	NA	TRBJ1-5	CASSQDKGTWSNQPQHF	TGTGCCAGCAGCCAAGATAAGGGGACATGGAGCAATCAGCCCCAGCATTTT
NA	TRBV5-1	NA	TRBJ2-7	CASSLAQGLYEQYF	TGCGCCAGCAGCTTAGCCCAGGGGTTGTACGAGCAGTACTTC
NA	TRBV7-2	NA	TRBJ2-7	CASSIDHNSYEQYF	TGTGCCAGCAGCATCGACCACAATTCCTACGAGCAGTACTTC
once	TRBV5-5	NA	TRBJ2-5	CASSLGFLSETQYF	TGTGCCAGCAGCTTGGGGTTTTTATCAGAGACCCAGTACTTC
NA	TRBV4-2	NA	TRBJ2-5	CASSQDWGLSVEETQYF	TGTGCCAGCAGCCAAGATTGGGGACTCTCCGTAGAAGAGACCCAGTACTTC
NA	TRBV11-2	NA	TRBJ1-1	CASSLDIGLDAFF	TGTGCCAGCAGCTTAGATATAGGGCTGGATGCTTTCTTT
NA	TRBV27	TRBD1	TRBJ1-5	CASSLLGQMSNQPQHF	TGTGCCAGCAGTTTACTGGGACAGATGAGCAATCAGCCCCAGCATTTT
NA	TRBV6-5	NA	TRBJ2-7	CASSYASDGYEQYF	TGTGCCAGCAGTTACGCCTCTGATGGATACGAGCAGTACTTC
NA	TRBV6-4	NA	TRBJ2-2	CASSEGDTGELFF	TGTGCCAGCAGTGAAGGGGACACCGGGGAGCTGTTTTTT
few	TRBV6-5	NA	TRBJ1-3	CASRNGNTIYF	TGTGCCAGCAGGAATGGAAACACCATATATTTT
NA	TRBV21-1	NA	TRBJ2-3	CASSKDGQITDTQYF	TGTGCCAGCAGCAAAGATGGACAGATCACAGATACGCAGTATTTT
NA	TRBV19	NA	TRBJ1-6	CASSIGVYNSPLHF	TGTGCCAGTAGTATCGGGGTCTATAATTCACCCCTCCACTTT
once	TRBV7-9	NA	TRBJ2-5	CASRDRRQETQYF	TGTGCCAGCAGGGACCGGCGTCAAGAGACCCAGTACTTC
NA	TRBV9	NA	TRBJ2-1	CASSPRRAAYNEQFF	TGTGCCAGCAGCCCCCGGCGGGCCGCGTACAATGAGCAGTTCTTC
few	TRBV6-7	NA	TRBJ2-7	CASSYPQGTYEQYF	TGTGCCAGCAGTTACCCCCAGGGGACCTACGAGCAGTACTTC
NA	TRBV5-1	NA	TRBJ1-2	CASRLATDLNYGYTF	TGCGCCAGCAGGCTAGCCACAGACCTCAACTATGGCTACACCTTC
NA	TRBV14	NA	TRBJ1-1	CASSLTGTVGGEAFF	TGTGCCAGCAGCCTAACCGGGACGGTGGGAGGTGAAGCTTTCTTT
once	TRBV20-1	NA	TRBJ2-5	CSARQETQYF	TGCAGTGCTCGCCAAGAGACCCAGTACTTC
NA	TRBV28	TRBD2	TRBJ2-7	CASSLAGAGSYEQYF	TGTGCCAGCAGTTTAGCGGGAGCGGGTTCCTACGAGCAGTACTTC
NA	TRBV19	NA	TRBJ1-1	CASNTGWIWTEAFF	TGTGCCAGTAACACAGGGTGGATCTGGACTGAAGCTTTCTTT
NA	TRBV28	NA	TRBJ2-7	CASTPVGSGPYVRQYF	TGTGCCAGCACCCCAGTGGGGTCAGGGCCCTATGTTCGGCAGTACTTC
NA	TRBV5-5	NA	TRBJ1-5	CASSLRGDWGSNQPQHF	TGTGCCAGCAGCTTGAGGGGGGATTGGGGAAGCAATCAGCCCCAGCATTTT
NA	TRBV7-9	TRBD1	TRBJ1-2	CASSLSGQGFGYTF	TGTGCCAGCAGCTTAAGTGGACAGGGGTTTGGCTACACCTTC
NA	TRBV11-1	NA	TRBJ1-6	CASSLGPPGTPLHF	TGTGCCAGCAGCTTAGGCCCTCCGGGGACACCCCTCCACTTT
NA	TRBV9	TRBD1	TRBJ1-4	CASSEDRADEKLFF	TGTGCCAGCAGCGAAGACAGGGCTGATGAAAAACTGTTTTTT
NA	TRBV29-1	TRBD1	TRBJ1-1	CSVEGQTNTEAFF	TGCAGCGTTGAGGGACAGACCAACACTGAAGCTTTCTTT
NA	TRBV7-9	TRBD1	TRBJ2-5	CASTVWDRAQETQYF	TGTGCCAGCACCGTGTGGGACAGGGCGCAAGAGACCCAGTACTTC
NA	TRBV14	TRBD1	TRBJ1-2	CASSRDSLTNYGYTF	TGTGCCAGCAGCCGGGACAGCTTGACCAACTATGGCTACACCTTC
once	TRBV2	TRBD2	TRBJ2-3	CARRLAGVGPARNTQYF	TGTGCCAGAAGACTAGCGGGGGTCGGCCCGGCACGAAATACGCAGTATTTT
NA	TRBV20-1	NA	TRBJ2-3	CSASMGTQYF	TGCAGTGCTAGTATGGGTACGCAGTATTTT
NA	TRBV19	NA	TRBJ1-5	CASSTVWGSNQPQHF	TGTGCCAGTAGTACGGTCTGGGGGAGCAATCAGCCCCAGCATTTT
NA	TRBV6-1	NA	TRBJ2-1	CASSDVGTQFF	TGTGCCAGCAGTGATGTAGGGACCCAGTTCTTC
NA	TRBV9	TRBD1	TRBJ2-3	CASSAGTGRDTQYF	TGTGCCAGCAGCGCCGGGACAGGGAGAGATACGCAGTATTTT
NA	TRBV19	NA	TRBJ2-5	CASSTGTSQETQYF	TGTGCCAGTAGTACGGGGACATCTCAAGAGACCCAGTACTTC
NA	TRBV7-2	NA	TRBJ2-5	CASSLQTAHQETQYF	TGTGCCAGCAGCCTCCAGACGGCCCACCAAGAGACCCAGTACTTC